Listed below are T cell receptor beta chains from one sample, sequenced in a study of blood T cell repertoires in COVID-19. Method: immunoSEQ multiplex PCR; TCRdb's copy keeps in-frame clones and lacks some. The repertoire holds roughly 70,000 clones, under 95% seen once, with roughly 1.5% in the top ten. Sequences were obtained from peripheral blood. The receptor set was obtained from a man aged 45-65 years with acute or convalescent COVID-19. Each CDR3 is given with its conserved first and last residue. A D gene is named only where the DNA matches it firmly. Some rows mark clone size as missing; the rest say once, few, many or name a class of expanded clone.

TRBJ1-5 | - | - | TRBV28 | CASSLWEGAGFNQPQHF | TGTGCCAGCAGTTTATGGGAAGGAGCAGGGTTCAATCAGCCCCAGCATTTT
TRBJ1-5 | many | - | TRBV19 | CASSIDGLGDQPQHF | TGTGCCAGTAGTATAGATGGGCTCGGGGATCAGCCCCAGCATTTT
TRBJ2-3 | - | TRBD2 | TRBV6-5 | CASRGGTTDTQYF | TGTGCCAGCCGCGGGGGGACCACAGATACGCAGTATTTT
TRBJ2-1 | - | TRBD2 | TRBV6-1 | CASSEATSWVNEQFF | TGTGCCAGCAGTGAAGCGACTAGCTGGGTGAATGAGCAGTTCTTC
TRBJ2-5 | - | - | TRBV2 | CASSVGVKETQYF | TGTGCCAGCAGTGTAGGGGTCAAAGAGACCCAGTACTTC
TRBJ2-2 | once | - | TRBV27 | CASRYQGPNGELFF | TGTGCCAGCAGATATCAGGGTCCCAACGGGGAGCTGTTTTTT
TRBJ2-2 | - | TRBD2 | TRBV2 | CASKVLAGGELFF | TGTGCCAGCAAGGTCCTAGCGGGAGGGGAGCTGTTTTTT
TRBJ1-2 | once | - | TRBV18 | CASSPPSAVPAGGYTF | TGTGCCAGCTCACCTCCGTCGGCGGTCCCCGCTGGTGGCTACACCTTC
TRBJ2-5 | once | - | TRBV5-6 | CASSPSRGETQYF | TGTGCCAGCAGCCCGTCTCGAGGCGAGACCCAGTACTTC
TRBJ2-3 | - | TRBD2 | TRBV5-1 | CASSPGTSGSPDTQYF | TGCGCCAGCAGCCCCGGGACTAGCGGGAGTCCAGATACGCAGTATTTT
TRBJ1-1 | few | - | TRBV6-2/TRBV6-3 | CASSSRTTDTEAFF | TGTGCCAGCAGTTCGAGGACGACAGACACTGAAGCTTTCTTT